One sample yielded the 12 T cell receptor beta chains listed below, sequenced in a study of blood T cell repertoires in COVID-19. Profiling relied on immunoSEQ multiplex PCR, and the TCRdb table lists in-frame clones only, not all of them. Among 300,000 to 400,000 clones, about 93% were seen once, and the ten largest hold roughly 3.5%. The specimen sequenced was peripheral blood. These receptors came from a young woman who had recovered from COVID-19.

The chain combines TRBV18 with TRBJ2-7, with TRBD2 matching 7 bases. The CDR3 runs 13 residues. Germline assignment: CDR1 KGHSH and CDR2 LQKENI. V was clipped by 5 bases and J by 2 bases; unmatched bases: 3. CDR3 amino acids: CASSAGVAYEQYV. CDR3 coding DNA: TGTGCCAGCTCAGCGGGAGTAGCCTACGAGCAGTACGTC.

The chain couples TRBV7-2 to TRBJ2-7; D perhaps matches TRBD1 (6 bases). V was shortened by 3 bases and J by 5 bases, with 8 bases between the two germline ends. This CDR3 has 12 residues. CDR1 is SGHTA and CDR2 is FQGNSA in the germline V gene. The CDR3 loop reads CASSFTGNEQYV. In DNA, the CDR3 is TGTGCCAGCAGCTTTACAGGGAACGAGCAGTACGTC.

The sample holds one count of this clone. The genes are TRBV12-3 or TRBV12-4 and TRBJ2-3; the D is unclear. The CDR3 runs to 11 residues. Deletions cut 4 bases from V and 6 bases from J, with 5 bases between. In DNA, the CDR3 is TGTGCCAGCAGTTACTCGGATACGCAGTATTTT. Encoded protein: CASSYSDTQYF.

The genes are TRBV28 and TRBJ1-2; D may be TRBD1 (5 bases). Germline CDR1 reads MDHEN; CDR2 reads SYDVKM. V lost 9 bases to trimming and J lost 0 bases, with 8 bases between them. This CDR3 contains 12 residues. CDR3: CASSGSNYGYTF. The CDR3, as DNA: TGTGCCAGTTCAGGGTCTAACTATGGCTACACCTTC.

CDR3 sequence reads: CASSSGLDTQYF. The CDR3, as DNA: TGTGCCAGCAGCTCCGGGTTGGATACGCAGTATTTT. V is TRBV7-8 and J is TRBJ2-3; D call uncertain. V lost 4 bases and J lost 6, with 8 bases in between. CDR1 is SGHVS, CDR2 FQNEAQ, per germline. This CDR3 has 12 residues.

This chain connects TRBV10-3 to TRBJ2-5; D remains unclear. V lost 3 bases to trimming and J lost 4 bases, with 9 bases between them. CDR3 length equals 13 residues. Looked up from germline, CDR1 is ENHRY and CDR2 is SYGVKD. The CDR3 spells CAISDSGGETQYF. CDR3 coding DNA: TGTGCCATCAGTGACTCGGGTGGAGAGACCCAGTACTTC.

This clone was observed a handful of times. This chain connects TRBV10-3 to TRBJ2-1; TRBD2 agrees at 7 bases. V shed 5 bases and J 5 bases; nucleotides not matched to a gene: 9. CDR3 length: 15 amino acids. The germline CDR1 and CDR2 sequences are ENHRY and SYGVKD. The DNA for the CDR3 is TGTGCCATCAGTCCCCTGGGGGGGACCAACAATGAGCAGTTCTTC. Translation gives CAISPLGGTNNEQFF.

V is TRBV10-1 and J is TRBJ1-1, with no clear D. CDR1 and CDR2 from the germline V gene are WNHNN and SYGVQD (reference sequence). CDR3 size: 14 residues. Trimming removed 3 bases at V and 4 bases at J, with 12 bases between. CDR3 protein: CASSEGILATEAFF. In DNA, the CDR3 is TGCGCCAGCAGTGAAGGCATTTTAGCCACTGAAGCTTTCTTT.

J is TRBJ2-6 and V is TRBV30, with 8 bases identical to TRBD1. The germline V gene has CDR1 GTSNPN and CDR2 SVGIG (reference sequence). V gave up 2 bases and J gave up 4 bases; unmatched junction bases: 7. This CDR3 has 16 amino acids. CDR3 protein: CAWSTRTGRGANVLTF. The CDR3 DNA sequence: TGTGCCTGGAGTACCCGGACAGGGAGAGGGGCCAACGTCCTGACTTTC.

The chain carries TRBV5-4 and TRBJ2-3, with 11 bases fitting TRBD2. The germline V gene has CDR1 SGHNT and CDR2 YYREEE (reference sequence). V shed 0 bases, J shed 4 bases, and the junction held 1 base outside the gene matches. There are 15 residues in the CDR3. The CDR3 DNA reads as TGTGCCAGCAGCTTGGAACTAGCGGGAGCAGATACGCAGTATTTT. Translating gives CASSLELAGADTQYF.

The chain has TRBV18 and TRBJ1-4, with 7 bases matching TRBD1. The V gene end was trimmed by 2 bases and the J gene end by 8 bases; junction bases not matched to a gene: 5. The CDR3 loop spans 14 amino acids. Germline CDR1 and CDR2: KGHSH and LQKENI. Written as DNA, the CDR3 is TGTGCCAGCTCACCAAGACAGGGTCGCGAAAAACTGTTTTTT. Protein product: CASSPRQGREKLFF.

This sequence joins TRBV10-3 and TRBJ2-7; 9 positions agree with TRBD1. V was pared by 6 bases and J by 3 bases, with 9 bases of the junction left unmatched. The CDR3 is 15 amino acids. Germline CDR1 ENHRY, CDR2 SYGVKD. The CDR3 nucleotides are TGTGCCATCAGCCAGCGAGGGACAGGGTACTACGAGCAGTACGTC. Amino acids: CAISQRGTGYYEQYV.